The present T cell receptor beta chain was sequenced within a study of Ad26.COV2.S vaccination and SARS-CoV-2 variants. Treatment noted: about 20 received Ad26.COV2.S at low or high dose, single or two shots; about 5 received placebo; per-sample allocation not given. Repertoires come from day 63 after the first vaccine or placebo injection. Germline V CDR1 and CDR2: SQVTM, ANQGSEA. V lost 1 base, J lost 5 bases, and 18 bases lay in between. The CDR3 runs to 16 residues. Clones were read by immunoSEQ multiplex PCR, and TCRdb kept only the in-frame ones, dropping some. The repertoire includes some 480,000 clones, around 90% of them detected once, and 10% to 15% sits in the top ten.

This sequence was found in a person aged 18-60 years who received the Ad26.COV2.S COVID-19 vaccine or a placebo. The sequencing used peripheral blood, collected in a trial of Ad26.COV2.S vaccine versus placebo. V gene TRBV29-1 combines with J gene TRBJ2-1, with D tentatively TRBD1 or TRBD2 (5 bases each). As DNA, the CDR3 is TGCAGCGTTGAAGGACCCTTTTCTGGGGGAAACAATGAGCAGTTCTTC. This sequence encodes CSVEGPFSGGNNEQFF.